These T cell receptor beta chains were read from a single sample in a study of blood T cell repertoires in COVID-19. TCRdb's table, derived via immunoSEQ multiplex PCR, lists solely in-frame clones and lacks some. The sample lists 340,000 or so clones, approximately 86% occurring once. The sequencing input was PBMCs or T cells enriched from blood (not recorded which). The receptors were sampled from a woman aged 40-49 years with acute COVID-19. The CDR3 runs from the conserved cysteine through the conserved F or W. A D gene is named only where the DNA matches it firmly. Expanded clones are given a class, and other clones once, few, many or no size at all.

v_call	j_call	d_call	clone_size	cdr3_nt	cdr3_aa
TRBV27	TRBJ2-1	TRBD1	.	TGTGCCAGCAGTAAATTCGGGGACAGCTACAATGAGCAGTTCTTC	CASSKFGDSYNEQFF
TRBV6-5	TRBJ2-1	.	.	TGTGCCAGCGCTCGAGGGGGTGGGAATGAGCAGTTCTTC	CASARGGGNEQFF
TRBV7-2	TRBJ2-5	.	.	TGTGCCAGCAGCTTAGTAGGCGGCCAAGAGACCCAGTACTTC	CASSLVGGQETQYF
TRBV7-2	TRBJ1-1	.	.	TGTGCCAGCAGCCCTAGCGGAATCGTGAACACTGAAGCTTTCTTT	CASSPSGIVNTEAFF
TRBV6-5	TRBJ2-2	.	.	TGTGCCAGCAGTTACACTCGGGGTGCCGGGGAGCTGTTTTTT	CASSYTRGAGELFF
TRBV5-1	TRBJ1-2	TRBD1	.	TGCGCCAGCAGCTTGGGGGACAGGGAACGCGGTGGGGTTTATGGCTACACCTTC	CASSLGDRERGGVYGYTF
TRBV12-3/TRBV12-4	TRBJ2-5	.	.	TGTGCCAGCAGTCAACAAGAGACCCAGTACTTC	CASSQQETQYF
TRBV6-5	TRBJ1-5	.	few	TGTGCCAGCAGCGTTACAGGGTCGGGTCAGCCCCAGCATTTT	CASSVTGSGQPQHF
TRBV10-3	TRBJ1-2	.	.	TGTGCCATCAGTGATAATAGGGGCGGCTACACCTTC	CAISDNRGGYTF
TRBV7-2	TRBJ1-2	TRBD1	.	TGTGCCAGCAGCTCGACAGGGGGGGGCTACACCTTC	CASSSTGGGYTF
TRBV7-9	TRBJ1-4	.	.	TGTGCCAGCACCCAGGGCTCCGGGCCCTTCCGTTTT	CASTQGSGPFRF
TRBV19	TRBJ1-2	TRBD1	.	TGTGCCAGTAGTACAAGACGGGACAGGCAAGATAATGGCTACACCTTC	CASSTRRDRQDNGYTF
TRBV7-6	TRBJ2-3	TRBD2	.	TGTGCCAGCAGCTTAGTTCTAGCGGGAACCACAGATACGCAGTATTTT	CASSLVLAGTTDTQYF
TRBV2	TRBJ1-4	.	.	TGTGCCAGCAAGCCTACTTTTTCAGGGGCAGATGAAAAACTGTTTTTT	CASKPTFSGADEKLFF
TRBV7-9	TRBJ1-1	.	.	TGTGCCAGCAGCTTAGCAGGGAGAGCTTTCTTT	CASSLAGRAFF
TRBV10-3	TRBJ2-1	.	once	TGTGCCATCAGTGTGACTCCTTCCTTGGGCTCCTACAATGAGCAGTTCTTC	CAISVTPSLGSYNEQFF
TRBV19	TRBJ1-2	.	.	TGTGCCACCAGAGACAGCCTGGGTTATGGCTACACCTTC	CATRDSLGYGYTF
TRBV6-6	TRBJ1-6	.	.	TGTGCCAGCAGTTCCCAGCCGCAGGGGCTCTCACCCCTCCACTTT	CASSSQPQGLSPLHF
TRBV12-5	TRBJ1-2	.	once	TGTGCTAGTGGAGCGCCGGTCTATGGAGGCTACACCTTC	CASGAPVYGGYTF
TRBV3-1/TRBV3-2	TRBJ2-2	.	once	TGTGCCAGGAGCCCAGCGGCAGTCGGGGAGCTGTTTTTT	CARSPAAVGELFF
TRBV6-6	TRBJ1-2	TRBD1	.	TGTGCCAGCAGTTACTCAAGCAGGGGGACAGGTGGCTACACCTTC	CASSYSSRGTGGYTF
TRBV7-9	TRBJ1-1	.	.	TGTGCCAGCAGCTTAGAAGGGGCCGGGACTCCAGAAGCTTTCTTT	CASSLEGAGTPEAFF
TRBV6-1	TRBJ1-3	.	.	TGTGCCAGCAGTGAATCTGTCAGAGGAAACACCATATATTTT	CASSESVRGNTIYF
TRBV4-3	TRBJ2-7	TRBD2	.	TGCGCCAGCAGCCAATCGGCTAGCGGGGGGGCGGGGTACGAGCAGTACTTC	CASSQSASGGAGYEQYF
TRBV2	TRBJ2-5	.	.	TGTGCCAGCAGGAATACTCGCCAAGAGACCCAGTACTTC	CASRNTRQETQYF
TRBV7-9	TRBJ2-7	TRBD2	.	TGTGCCAGCACCTCAACGGGACTAGCCGTCCACGAGCAGTACTTC	CASTSTGLAVHEQYF
TRBV5-6	TRBJ1-2	.	.	TGTGCCAGCAGCTTGGGGCAGGGTGGAGGCTACACCTTC	CASSLGQGGGYTF
TRBV2	TRBJ1-1	TRBD1	.	TGTGCCAGCGCGACAGGGGGGAACACTGAAGCTTTCTTT	CASATGGNTEAFF
TRBV4-3	TRBJ2-3	TRBD1	.	TGCGCCAGCAGCCAATCGGGACAGGGGACAGATACGCAGTATTTT	CASSQSGQGTDTQYF
TRBV7-9	TRBJ2-7	.	.	TGTGCCAGCAGCCGCCTCGTAGGGGTCTACGAGCAGTACTTC	CASSRLVGVYEQYF
TRBV6-5	TRBJ2-2	.	.	TGTGCCAGCACCCTTACTACTAACACCGGGGAGCTGTTTTTT	CASTLTTNTGELFF
TRBV5-1	TRBJ2-5	TRBD2	.	TGCGCCAGCAGCTCGGGACTAGCGGGGGACATGCAAGAGACCCAGTACTTC	CASSSGLAGDMQETQYF
TRBV5-1	TRBJ2-2	.	.	TGCGCCAGCAGCCGAGTACAGGTGAACACCGGGGAGCTGTTTTTT	CASSRVQVNTGELFF
TRBV28	TRBJ1-5	.	.	TGTGCCAGCCTCACCCCAACAGGCGAATATAGCAATCAGCCCCAGCATTTT	CASLTPTGEYSNQPQHF
TRBV4-2	TRBJ2-3	TRBD2	.	TGTGCCAGCAGGGGAAGGACTAGCGGGATGGGTACAGATACGCAGTATTTT	CASRGRTSGMGTDTQYF
TRBV29-1	TRBJ1-1	.	.	TGCAGCGTTGATGGTCGTGTCGGGGGGTCCGGTGAAGCTTTCTTT	CSVDGRVGGSGEAFF
TRBV29-1	TRBJ1-1	.	.	TGCAGCGCCTCAACAGGGAACACTGAAGCTTTCTTT	CSASTGNTEAFF
TRBV11-1	TRBJ2-5	.	.	TGTGCCAGCAGCTTACAGGGAAGTGGCCAAGAGACCCAGTACTTC	CASSLQGSGQETQYF
TRBV5-1	TRBJ2-7	TRBD1	once	TGCGCCAGCAGCTTAGGACAGGGGGCGTCCGAGCAGTACTTC	CASSLGQGASEQYF
TRBV7-9	TRBJ1-4	TRBD1	.	TGTGCCAGCAGCTGGGACAGGGGGCCACACAGTGAAAAACTGTTTTTT	CASSWDRGPHSEKLFF
TRBV6-5	TRBJ2-7	TRBD1	.	TGTGCCAGCAGGGATGGACAGGGGTCTTACGAGCAGTACTTC	CASRDGQGSYEQYF
TRBV11-3	TRBJ2-7	TRBD1	few	TGTGCCAGCAGCCGGGACAGGGGGCACTACGAGCAGTACTTC	CASSRDRGHYEQYF
TRBV6-5	TRBJ2-7	TRBD2	.	TGTGCCAGCATAACTAGCGGGCGGTCCTCCTACGAGCAGTACTTC	CASITSGRSSYEQYF
TRBV6-6	TRBJ1-1	.	.	TGTGCCAGCACCCGACAGGAGTACACTGAAGCTTTCTTT	CASTRQEYTEAFF
TRBV11-2	TRBJ2-1	TRBD2	.	TGTGCCAGCAGCCTCAGGGGACTAGCGGCTAACAATGAGCAGTTCTTC	CASSLRGLAANNEQFF
TRBV7-8	TRBJ2-3	.	.	TGTGCCAGCAGCACCCGTATGGGGGGACTCACAGATACGCAGTATTTT	CASSTRMGGLTDTQYF
TRBV9	TRBJ1-1	TRBD1	.	TGTGCCAGCAGCGCTCCGGGACAGTTATCGAACACTGAAGCTTTCTTT	CASSAPGQLSNTEAFF
TRBV5-1	TRBJ2-1	TRBD2	.	TGCGCCAGCAGCAAAAACCTAGCGGGAGCCTCTCCCAGGTTCTTC	CASSKNLAGASPRFF
TRBV10-3	TRBJ2-7	TRBD2	once	TGTGCCATCAGTGAACTTGGGACTAGCTTACCCTACGAGCAGTACTTC	CAISELGTSLPYEQYF
TRBV10-3	TRBJ1-1	.	.	TGTGCCATCAGTAACGGACAGCTGAACACTGAAGCTTTCTTT	CAISNGQLNTEAFF
TRBV7-8	TRBJ1-1	TRBD1	.	TGTGCCAGCAGACATACGACAGGGGCCTTAACTGAAGCTTTCTTT	CASRHTTGALTEAFF
TRBV11-3	TRBJ2-5	.	.	TGTGCCAGCAGCTTAGGGGGGGGGCCCCAGGAGACCCAGTACTTC	CASSLGGGPQETQYF
TRBV9	TRBJ1-3	.	.	TGTGCCAGCAGCCCCCGGGGGGACACTTTCTCTGGAAACACCATATATTTT	CASSPRGDTFSGNTIYF
TRBV2	TRBJ2-1	TRBD2	.	TGTGCCAGCAGGGGGACTTTAGGACTAGCGGGAGAAACCAATGAGCAGTTCTTC	CASRGTLGLAGETNEQFF
TRBV3-1/TRBV3-2	TRBJ1-1	TRBD1	.	TGTGCCAGCAGCCTGTCCCGGGACAGGGATGAAGCTTTCTTT	CASSLSRDRDEAFF